One and the same sample provided the 6 T cell receptor beta chains below, sequenced in a study of blood T cells in healthy people across ages. Then a second PCR, running roughly 7 to 11 cycles, was carried out with a sample-barcoded 5' primer and a J-beta primer mix. MiXCR, applied by TCRdb to the 5' RACE reads, yields one record per CDR3 protein. The repertoire has about 640,000 distinct CDR3 sequences, under 65% of them found once; the top ten carry 30% to 45%. Material: blood. The receptor set was obtained from a man between 60 and 70 years old in good health.

CDR3 DNA sequence: TGTGCCAGTTCCAGTCACTCTGGGGCCAACGTCCTGACTTTC. Amino acids: CASSSHSGANVLTF. The chain recombines TRBV19 with TRBJ2-6; D gene uncertain. The V end was cut by 8 bases, the J end by 0 bases, with 8 bases between. Looked up from germline, CDR1 is LNHDA and CDR2 is SQIVND (reference sequence). CDR3 size: 14 residues.

The V gene is TRBV20-1, the J gene TRBJ2-7; TRBD1 matches at 7 bases. The germline V gene has CDR1 DFQATT and CDR2 SNEGSKA (reference sequence). After removal of 6 bases from V and 7 bases from J, the junction contained 21 bases not matched to a gene. The length of the CDR3 is 16 residues. For the CDR3, the DNA is TGCAGTGCGGAGGCCGATTTGCAGGGGGTTGGTTGGGAGCAGTACTTC. Amino acid sequence: CSAEADLQGVGWEQYF.

The chain is built from TRBV28 and TRBJ1-6; TRBD1 matches 7 bases. CDR1 is MDHEN and CDR2 is SYDVKM in the germline V gene. With 7 bases clipped from V and 0 bases from J, the junction kept 6 bases outside the gene matches. The CDR3 consists of 16 residues. The chain's CDR3 is CASTGTVGSYNSPLHF. DNA of the CDR3: TGTGCCAGCACCGGGACAGTTGGCTCCTATAATTCACCCCTCCACTTT. Using reference TRBV28 and TRBJ1-6 for the parts outside the CDR3, the full variable domain is DVKVTQSSRYLVKRTGEKVFLECVQDMDHENMFWYRQDPGLGLRLIYFSYDVKMKEKGDIPEGYSVSREKKERFSLILESASTNQTSMYLCASTGTVGSYNSPLHFGNGTRLTVT.

This clonotype occurred many times. With a much larger clone just one base away, this may be a read error. The J gene is TRBJ2-1, the V gene TRBV29-1, with 7 bases fitting TRBD2. V trimming: 1 base; J trimming: 6 bases; junction bases outside the gene matches: 3. CDR3 length: 13 residues. The germline V gene has CDR1 SQVTM and CDR2 ANQGSEA. The CDR3, as DNA: TGCAGCGTTGAAGGCGGGGGTAGCAATGAGCAGTTCTTC. It codes for CSVEGGGSNEQFF.

A word on this clonotype: Given a much more abundant clone one base away, this may be a read error. No DNA is shown, since the ends of the CDR3 on it are uncertain; the CDR3 is the one TCRdb lists. This chain connects TRBV12-3 or TRBV12-4 to TRBJ2-3; TRBD1, the table's D call, lacks a check against the DNA. The CDR3 length is 14 residues, termini included. CDR3 sequence reads: CASSFGGGADVEYF.

The rearrangement links TRBV6-5 to TRBJ2-3; 8 nucleotides match TRBD1. The germline V gene has CDR1 MNHEY and CDR2 SVGAGI. The CDR3 runs to 16 residues. After removal of 0 bases from V and 2 bases from J, the junction contained 4 bases not matched to a gene. CDR3 coding DNA: TGTGCCAGCAGTTACTCTGCAGGGGGCTTCACAGATACGCAGTATTTT. Protein product: CASSYSAGGFTDTQYF.